The rows below give T cell receptor beta chains drawn from one sample of a study of CD8+CD57+ T cells in acquired aplastic anemia. TCRdb itself ran the reads through MiXCR, one entry per CDR3 protein. The top ten clones hold approximately 8.2% of a sample with some 290,000 distinct CDR3 sequences, about 56% of them seen once. Sequencing was carried out using sorted CD4+, CD8+, or CD8+CD57+ T cells (not recorded which) from PBMCs. These receptors came from a human donor with severe aplastic anemia or a healthy control (not recorded which). Each CDR3 is given with its conserved first and last residue. D genes are given only for firm matches. Clone size, where shown, is once, few, many, or a class for clones that have expanded.

J | length | V | D | size | DNA | CDR3
TRBJ1-6 | 13 | TRBV2 | . | . | TGTGCCAGCGGTCGGCTGGGTACCTCACCCCTCCACTTT | CASGRLGTSPLHF
TRBJ1-6 | 16 | TRBV7-2 | . | few | TGTGCCAGCAGCTTGTCTACAGGGTTCTTGTCTTCACCCCTCCACTTT | CASSLSTGFLSSPLHF
TRBJ2-2 | 14 | TRBV7-3 | . | many | TGTGCCAGCAGGGAAGGGGGGAACACCGGGGAGCTGTTTTTT | CASREGGNTGELFF
TRBJ2-7 | 15 | TRBV15 | . | . | TGTGCCACCAGCAGAGCTCGGGACCGATCCTACGAGCAGTACTTC | CATSRARDRSYEQYF
TRBJ1-3 | 16 | TRBV11-2 | . | many | TGTGCCAGCAGCTCCGGGACTACTACCTCCAGAAACACCATATATTTT | CASSSGTTTSRNTIYF
TRBJ2-3 | 15 | TRBV7-8 | TRBD1 | . | TGTGCCAGCAGCCCGAGACAGGGGGGATCGGATACGCAGTATTTT | CASSPRQGGSDTQYF
TRBJ2-1 | 13 | TRBV10-3 | . | few | TGTGCCATCAGTGATTGGTCTAGCAATGAGCAGTTCTTC | CAISDWSSNEQFF
TRBJ1-6 | 13 | TRBV12-3/TRBV12-4 | . | . | TGTGCCAGCAGTTTAGGGGAGGAACAGCCCCTCCACTTT | CASSLGEEQPLHF
TRBJ1-1 | 15 | TRBV20-1 | . | . | TGCAGTGCTAGACCCGGGACGATCATGAACACTGAAGCTTTCTTT | CSARPGTIMNTEAFF
TRBJ2-7 | 16 | TRBV5-1 | . | few | TGCGCCAGCAGCTTTGCCGGGGGGCCTGGTCTTGGCGAGCAGTACTTC | CASSFAGGPGLGEQYF
TRBJ2-3 | 14 | TRBV2 | TRBD1 | many | TGTGCCAGCAGACGGGACAGGGATACAGATACGCAGTATTTT | CASRRDRDTDTQYF
TRBJ1-1 | 13 | TRBV19 | . | . | TGTGCCAGTAGTTTGGCGGGCCCCACTGAAGCTTTCTTT | CASSLAGPTEAFF